This paragraph covers one T cell receptor (beta chain) sequence. Data came from immunoSEQ multiplex PCR; TCRdb stores just in-frame clones and leaves some out. This table holds around 690,000 clones, about 90% found once. The sample originates from a study of shared clonotypes between healthy human individuals. Germline V gene data show CDR1 as MNHEY and CDR2 as SMNVEV (reference sequence). V lost 4 bases and J 9 bases, leaving 19 bases between the germline ends. The CDR3 runs 14 residues. Researchers reported that CD8 memory united CD45RO+ cells with CCR7-negative CD45RA+ TemRA cells. Material: memory CD8+ T cells from PBMCs. The subset is: CD45RO+ cells pooled with CCR7-negative TemRA cells. The receptor's source is a man aged 18 to 30 in good health. Some clones in this sample may be carry-over from other donors' samples. The chain has TRBV27 and TRBJ2-7, with a tentative D call TRBD1 (8 bases). The CDR3 is CASSSTGGGIGQYF. The CDR3 bases are TGTGCCAGCAGTTCCACAGGGGGAGGGATTGGGCAGTACTTC.